This TCR beta chain was documented in a study of blood T cell repertoires in COVID-19. The length of the CDR3 is 15 residues. The V end was cut by 2 bases, the J end by 2 bases, with 12 bases between. Germline CDR1 is MNHEY and CDR2 is SMNVEV (reference sequence). Sequenced by immunoSEQ multiplex PCR; TCRdb stores in-frame clones only, minus some. The table has roughly 200,000 clones, roughly 86% seen once. Specimen: PBMCs or T cells enriched from blood (not recorded which). The source of this sequence is a woman under 40 with acute COVID-19. The chain links TRBV27 to TRBJ1-1; the D gene is possibly TRBD1 (5 bases). CDR3 amino acids: CASSLLSGLNTEAFF. CDR3 DNA sequence: TGTGCCAGCAGTTTACTCTCGGGACTAAACACTGAAGCTTTCTTT.